A single sample is the source of the 15 T cell receptor beta chains below, sequenced in a study of blood T cells in healthy people across ages. A J-beta primer mix and a sample-barcoded 5' primer were used in a second PCR of roughly 6 to 12 cycles. TCRdb reprocessed the 5' RACE reads with MiXCR, giving one entry per CDR3 protein. This table holds some 1,000,000 distinct CDR3 sequences, 20% to 25% found once. These data also featured in a second study, about T cells of mothers and their children.

The sequencing input was blood. All receptors derive from a girl aged 2-10 years in good health.

This rearrangement joins TRBV28 to TRBJ2-5; the D is unclear. From germline, CDR1 is MDHEN and CDR2 SYDVKM. This CDR3 has 11 amino acids. Trimming stripped 8 bases from V and 4 bases from J, with 8 bases between. The CDR3 sequence is CASQRRETQYF. CDR3 sequence (DNA): TGTGCCAGCCAAAGGAGAGAGACCCAGTACTTC.

This chain joins TRBV24-1 and TRBJ2-3; possible D gene TRBD2, 9 bases. Trimming took off 5 bases at V and 4 bases at J, with 15 bases between the two ends. Germline CDR1 is KGHDR and CDR2 is SFDVKD. The CDR3 consists of 15 residues. DNA for the CDR3: TGTGCCACCAGTGGGCTAGCGGGACAGGCAGATACGCAGTATTTT. Its translation: CATSGLAGQADTQYF.

The CDR3 spells CASSSRPGGEQFF. The CDR3 bases are TGTGCCAGCAGCTCCCGGCCGGGGGGTGAGCAGTTCTTC. The rearrangement joins TRBV14 to TRBJ2-1, with 7 positions matching TRBD2. V was clipped by 5 bases and J by 9 bases; unmatched bases: 7. CDR1 is SGHDN, CDR2 FVKESK, per germline. The CDR3 length is 13 residues. The whole variable domain, filled in from reference TRBV14 and TRBJ2-1, reads EAGVTQFPSHSVIEKGQTVTLRCDPISGHDNLYWYRRVMGKEIKFLLHFVKESKQDESGMPNNRFLAERTGGTYSTLKVQPAELEDSGVYFCASSSRPGGEQFFGPGTRLTVL.

The CDR3 protein is CATAVGRTNEKLFF. For the CDR3, the DNA is TGTGCCACCGCGGTCGGACGGACTAATGAAAAACTGTTTTTT. The V call is TRBV13, the J call TRBJ1-4; D gene uncertain. Deletions cut 10 bases from V and 2 bases from J, with 14 bases between. Germline V gene lookup returns CDR1 PRHDT and CDR2 FYEKMQ (reference sequence). There are 14 residues in the CDR3. The variable domain in full, completed from reference TRBV13 and TRBJ1-4, reads AAGVIQSPRHLIKEKRETATLKCYPIPRHDTVYWYQQGPGQDPQFLISFYEKMQSDKGSIPDRFSAQQFSDYHSELNMSSLELGDSALYFCATAVGRTNEKLFFGSGTQLSVL.

V is TRBV12-3 or TRBV12-4 and J is TRBJ1-2; D gene ambiguous. CDR3 size: 12 residues. Deletions cut 2 bases from V and 10 bases from J, with 11 bases between. As DNA, the CDR3 is TGTGCCAGCAGTTTAATGGTAGAGGACTACACCTTC. It yields the protein CASSLMVEDYTF.

This chain joins TRBV6-2 or TRBV6-3 and TRBJ2-7; D may be TRBD1 or TRBD2 (7 bases each). The germline V gene has CDR1 MNHEY and CDR2 SVGEGT. The V and J ends lost 5 bases and 5 bases respectively, with 16 bases between them. This CDR3 has 14 amino acids. CDR3 residues: CASSDVRGGHEQYF. Written as DNA, the CDR3 is TGTGCCAGCAGTGACGTCAGGGGGGGACACGAGCAGTACTTC.

This chain joins TRBV27 and TRBJ1-5; a weak D match, TRBD1 (5 bases). The CDR3 is 14 residues long. CDR1 MNHEY and CDR2 SMNVEV come from the germline V gene (reference sequence). V was clipped by 5 bases and J by 7 bases, with 15 bases between them. CDR3 sequence reads: CASSPSGGEQPQHF. CDR3 sequence (DNA): TGTGCCAGCAGTCCATCCGGGGGGGAACAGCCCCAGCATTTT.

The V gene is TRBV20-1, the J gene TRBJ2-5, with 8 bases identical to TRBD1. The last part of the DNA fits TRBJ2-7 better; the J call may be wrong. In germline, CDR1 is DFQATT, CDR2 SNEGSKA (reference sequence). The CDR3 consists of 15 residues. The CDR3 bases are TGCAGTGCTAGATATTCCTTATCAGGGGGCAGCGAGCAGTACTTC. Its translation is CSARYSLSGGSEQYF.

In its sample, this clonotype was seen a few times. Mismatch with germline at one junction end may stem from a read error. The chain is built from TRBV29-1 and TRBJ2-7; the D is unclear. The CDR3 totals 11 residues. CDR1 is SQVTM and CDR2 is ANQGSEA in the germline V gene. The CDR3 loop is CSVEDRGLRHF. CDR3 nucleotide sequence: TGCAGCGTTGAAGATCGCGGCTTACGACACTTC.

The V and J genes are TRBV20-1 and TRBJ2-7; 8 bases agree with TRBD2. Germline V lookup: CDR1 DFQATT, CDR2 SNEGSKA (reference sequence). This CDR3 contains 14 residues. Trimming took 7 bases from V and 2 from J; bases not matched to a gene: 10. The CDR3 is CSGGDREGPYEQYF. In DNA, the CDR3 is TGCAGTGGGGGGGACCGGGAGGGCCCCTACGAGCAGTACTTC.

This clonotype was found a few times. The V and J genes are TRBV6-6 and TRBJ1-5; weak D call: TRBD1 (5 bases). Trimming removed 9 bases from V and 7 bases from J, with 16 bases in between. This CDR3 region has 13 residues. Per the germline V gene, CDR1 is MNHNY and CDR2 is SVGAGI (reference sequence). The CDR3 loop is CASGGLGRQPQHF. In nucleotides, the CDR3 is TGTGCCAGTGGAGGGCTGGGACGGCAGCCCCAGCATTTT.

This clonotype was detected once. J is TRBJ2-7 and V is TRBV6-5; 12 bases are shared with TRBD1. TRBJ2-5 explains the end of the DNA better; the J call may be wrong. Per germline, CDR1 MNHEY and CDR2 SVGAGI. CDR3 length: 19 amino acids. CDR3 sequence reads: CASSSPGQGAKRTKGTQYF. CDR3 bases: TGTGCCAGCAGTTCTCCGGGACAGGGGGCGAAGAGGACCAAAGGGACCCAGTACTTC.

This sequence joins TRBV29-1 and TRBJ1-1; 7 bases agree with TRBD1. CDR1 SQVTM and CDR2 ANQGSEA come from the germline V gene. The CDR3 length is 14 residues. The junction had 9 bases not matched to a gene; V was cut back by 3 bases and J by 5 bases. The CDR3 region has the DNA TGCAGCGTTGAGTTACAGGACAGGTTAACTGAAGCTTTCTTT. Translation: CSVELQDRLTEAFF.

The V and J genes are TRBV29-1 and TRBJ1-1; no clear D gene. V shed 3 bases and J shed 0 bases, with 8 bases lying between them. This CDR3 has 13 amino acids. Germline-derived CDR1 and CDR2 are SQVTM and ANQGSEA. The CDR3 reads CSVEQRMNTEAFF. The CDR3 nucleotides read TGCAGCGTTGAGCAACGGATGAACACTGAAGCTTTCTTT.

This clonotype was recorded a few times. The chain couples TRBV29-1 to TRBJ2-7, with 9 bases aligning to TRBD1. The V and J ends lost 6 bases and 5 bases, in that order; junction bases with no gene match: 8. The length of the CDR3 is 13 residues. Germline CDR1 SQVTM, CDR2 ANQGSEA. CDR3 DNA sequence: TGCAGCGTAATATCGGACAGGGGAGACGAGCAGTACTTC. Amino acids: CSVISDRGDEQYF.